These 5 T cell receptor beta chains originate from one sample sequenced in a study of blood T cell repertoires in COVID-19. Profiling relied on immunoSEQ multiplex PCR, and the TCRdb table lists in-frame clones only, not all of them. Here the sample spans some 700,000 clones, around 89% being singletons. The material sequenced was peripheral blood. These receptors were taken from a woman aged 18-35 years with acute or convalescent COVID-19.

This chain's CDR3 is CASSLARGTYEQYF. In nucleotides, the CDR3 is TGTGCCAGCAGCTTGGCTCGCGGAACCTACGAGCAGTACTTC. This sequence joins TRBV5-5 and TRBJ2-7; D remains ambiguous. The CDR3 contains 14 residues. CDR1 is SGHKS, CDR2 YYEKEE, per germline (reference sequence). The V end was cut by 0 bases, the J end by 2 bases, with 9 bases between.

This clone was counted a single time. The chain recombines TRBV11-2 with TRBJ1-5; 7 positions agree with TRBD1. The CDR3 totals 16 residues. Germline CDR1 SGHAT, CDR2 FQNNGV. The V and J ends lost 5 bases and 5 bases, in that order; junction bases with no gene match: 12. CDR3 sequence reads: CASSPEPQGVDQPQHF. CDR3 sequence (DNA): TGTGCCAGCAGCCCGGAGCCCCAGGGGGTCGATCAGCCCCAGCATTTT.

This chain links TRBV11-2 with TRBJ1-4; weak D call: TRBD1 (5 bases). This CDR3 spans 15 amino acids. V lost 5 bases and J lost 8, with 18 bases in between. Germline CDR1 is SGHAT and CDR2 is FQNNGV. The CDR3, as DNA: TGTGCCAGCAGCCCACTGTGGGCAGGGATGGAAAAACTGTTTTTT. Its translation: CASSPLWAGMEKLFF.

This chain links TRBV6-1 with TRBJ2-7; D might be TRBD2 (6 bases). There are 16 residues in the CDR3. CDR1 MNHNS and CDR2 SASEGT come from the germline V gene. V lost 3 bases to trimming and J lost 3 bases, with 18 bases between them. CDR3 protein: CASSDQGGLGDYEQYF. The CDR3 DNA reads as TGTGCCAGCAGTGACCAGGGAGGCCTGGGGGACTACGAGCAGTACTTC.

The chain combines TRBV11-2 with TRBJ2-3, with 14 bases lining up with TRBD2. This CDR3 contains 17 residues. Germline V gene data show CDR1 as SGHAT and CDR2 as FQNNGV. V lost 2 bases and J lost 5; bases outside the gene matches: 6. CDR3 protein: CASSLSVGLAGGDTQYF. In nucleotides, the CDR3 is TGTGCCAGCAGCTTATCCGTCGGACTAGCGGGGGGAGATACGCAGTATTTT. Combining the CDR3 with reference TRBV11-2 and TRBJ2-3 gives the whole variable domain EAGVAQSPRYKIIEKRQSVAFWCNPISGHATLYWYQQILGQGPKLLIQFQNNGVVDDSQLPKDRFSAERLKGVDSTLKIQPAKLEDSAVYLCASSLSVGLAGGDTQYFGPGTRLTVL.